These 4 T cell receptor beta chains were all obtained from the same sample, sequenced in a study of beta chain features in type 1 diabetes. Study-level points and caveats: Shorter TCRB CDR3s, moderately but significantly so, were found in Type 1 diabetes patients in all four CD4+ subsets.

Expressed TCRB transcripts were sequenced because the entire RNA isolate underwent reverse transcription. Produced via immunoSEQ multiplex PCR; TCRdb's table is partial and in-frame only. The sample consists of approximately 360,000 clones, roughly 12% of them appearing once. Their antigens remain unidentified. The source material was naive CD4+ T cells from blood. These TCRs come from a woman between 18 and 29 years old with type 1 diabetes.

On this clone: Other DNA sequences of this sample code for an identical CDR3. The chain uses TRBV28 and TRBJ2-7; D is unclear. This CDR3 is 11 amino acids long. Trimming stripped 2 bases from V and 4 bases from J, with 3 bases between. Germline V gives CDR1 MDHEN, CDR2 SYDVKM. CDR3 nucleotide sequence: TGTGCCAGCAGTTTACTTTACGAGCAGTACTTC. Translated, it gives CASSLLYEQYF.

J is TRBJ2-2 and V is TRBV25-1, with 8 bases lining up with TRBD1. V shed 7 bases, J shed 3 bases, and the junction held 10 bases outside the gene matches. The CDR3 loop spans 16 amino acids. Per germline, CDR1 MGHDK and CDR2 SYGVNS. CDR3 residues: CASTEAGGLYTGELFF. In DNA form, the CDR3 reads TGTGCCAGCACCGAGGCAGGGGGCCTATACACCGGGGAGCTGTTTTTT.

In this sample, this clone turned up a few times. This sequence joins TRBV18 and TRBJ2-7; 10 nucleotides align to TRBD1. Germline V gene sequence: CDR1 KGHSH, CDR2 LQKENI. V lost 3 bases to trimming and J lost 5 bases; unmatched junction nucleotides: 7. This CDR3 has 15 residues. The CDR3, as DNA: TGTGCCAGCTCACCCGACAGGGGGCGTCTCCACGAGCAGTACTTC. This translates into CASSPDRGRLHEQYF.

CDR3 sequence: CASSMIQGVSYNEQFF. The CDR3 DNA reads TGTGCCAGCAGCATGATTCAGGGGGTTTCCTACAATGAGCAGTTCTTC. The chain joins TRBV11-2 to TRBJ2-1; 7 bases are shared with TRBD1. Germline V CDR1 and CDR2: SGHAT, FQNNGV. The CDR3 totals 16 residues. The trim removed 5 bases at V and 1 base at J, leaving 8 bases unmatched.